These 20 T cell receptor beta chains were all obtained from the same sample, sequenced in a study of human thymus T cells. Clones were read by immunoSEQ multiplex PCR, and TCRdb kept only the in-frame ones, dropping some. The sample has some 120,000 clones; more than 90% are singletons. In corrective heart surgery, resections were taken, and these provided the thymus tissue. Sequenced material: thymus tissue. These receptors were taken from a boy less than two years old with a congenital heart defect but otherwise immunologically healthy.

V usage is TRBV5-1 and J usage is TRBJ1-4, with 7 bases aligning to TRBD1. The trim removed 7 bases at V and 6 bases at J, leaving 3 bases unmatched. The CDR3 sequence is 12 residues long. Germline lookup yields CDR1 SGHRS and CDR2 YFSETQ. The CDR3 protein is CASQGVDEKLFF. In DNA form, the CDR3 reads TGCGCCAGCCAGGGGGTTGATGAAAAACTGTTTTTT. The full variable domain, its missing parts supplied by reference TRBV5-1 and TRBJ1-4, is KAGVTQTPRYLIKTRGQQVTLSCSPISGHRSVSWYQQTPGQGLQFLFEYFSETQRNKGNFPGRFSGRQFSNSRSEMNVSTLELGDSALYLCASQGVDEKLFFGSGTQLSVL.

The V gene is TRBV19, the J gene TRBJ2-5, with 8 bases matching TRBD2. V was clipped by 6 bases and J by 5 bases; unmatched bases: 2. This CDR3 spans 12 amino acids. From germline, CDR1 is LNHDA and CDR2 SQIVND (reference sequence). CDR3 protein: CASSQRGETQYF. The CDR3 DNA sequence: TGTGCCAGTAGCCAGCGGGGGGAGACCCAGTACTTC.

Only one count was recorded for this clone. Here the CDR3 reads CASSQAGQGAANYGYTF. CDR3 nucleotide sequence: TGTGCCAGCAGCCAAGCTGGACAGGGGGCGGCGAACTATGGCTACACCTTC. The V gene is TRBV4-2, the J gene TRBJ1-2, with 11 nucleotides matching TRBD1. This CDR3 is 17 amino acids long. Per germline, CDR1 LGHNA and CDR2 YNFKEQ. V shed 1 base and J 2 bases; nucleotides not matched to a gene: 6.

The V and J genes are TRBV6-1 and TRBJ2-7; TRBD1 agrees at 7 bases. V lost 6 bases to trimming and J lost 1 base; unmatched junction nucleotides: 9. The germline gives CDR1 MNHNS, CDR2 SASEGT. The CDR3 spans 15 residues. The chain's CDR3 is CASSESRDRSYEQYF. As DNA, the CDR3 is TGTGCCAGCAGCGAATCCCGGGACAGATCCTACGAGCAGTACTTC.

The chain has TRBV7-9 and TRBJ2-1, with 7 bases lining up with TRBD1. Germline lookup yields CDR1 SEHNR and CDR2 FQNEAQ (reference sequence). The CDR3 extends over 17 amino acids. The J segment lost 3 bases and the V segment lost 5 bases, leaving 13 bases of the junction unmatched. The DNA of the CDR3 is TGTGCCAGCAGCCCCTACCCCAGGGGGTCGGGCTACAATGAGCAGTTCTTC. Residues: CASSPYPRGSGYNEQFF.

This sequence joins TRBV7-2 and TRBJ2-7; D might be TRBD1 (5 bases). Trimming took 4 bases from V and 3 from J, leaving 10 bases between them. CDR1 and CDR2 (germline): SGHTA, FQGNSA. CDR3 length: 13 amino acids. CDR3 DNA sequence: TGTGCCAGCAGCTCCCACCAGGGCTACGAGCAGTACTTC. Translating gives CASSSHQGYEQYF.

The chain is built from TRBV7-8 and TRBJ2-7, with D unclear. The CDR3 spans 16 residues. V dropped 0 bases and J dropped 2 bases, with 14 bases sitting between them. Per germline, CDR1 SGHVS and CDR2 FQNEAQ. DNA for the CDR3: TGTGCCAGCAGCTTAGCGCATGGATCGGCCGCCTACGAGCAGTACTTC. As protein: CASSLAHGSAAYEQYF.

V is TRBV4-3 and J is TRBJ1-3; D gene unclear. V lost 0 bases and J 0 bases, leaving 9 bases between the germline ends. CDR1 and CDR2 from the germline V gene are LGHNA and YSLEER. The CDR3 loop spans 16 amino acids. The chain's CDR3 is CASSQEPGPSGNTIYF. CDR3 DNA sequence: TGCGCCAGCAGCCAAGAACCGGGCCCCTCTGGAAACACCATATATTTT.

The chain uses TRBV4-3 and TRBJ2-3; possible D gene TRBD2, 5 bases. The germline gives CDR1 LGHNA, CDR2 YSLEER. Trimming removed 4 bases from V and 3 bases from J, with 17 bases in between. This CDR3 is built from 16 residues. DNA of the CDR3: TGCGCCAGCAGCCCCCATGAGGGCTGGGCAACAGATACGCAGTATTTT. Its protein product is CASSPHEGWATDTQYF.

V is TRBV2 and J is TRBJ2-4, with 8 bases lining up with TRBD2. The trim removed 1 base at V and 5 bases at J, leaving 7 bases unmatched. The CDR3 spans 16 residues. The germline V gene encodes CDR1 SNHLY and CDR2 FYNNEI. In DNA, the CDR3 is TGTGCCAGCAGTGAAGACGGGGGGGCGCGGGAAAACATTCAGTACTTC. Amino acid sequence: CASSEDGGARENIQYF.

The rearrangement joins TRBV27 to TRBJ1-6, with D perhaps TRBD1 (5 bases). V lost 4 bases and J lost 3, with 7 bases in between. Germline assignment: CDR1 MNHEY and CDR2 SMNVEV (reference sequence). The CDR3 has 14 residues. CDR3 in amino acids: CASSYQGYNSPLHF. The CDR3 DNA follows: TGTGCCAGCAGTTACCAGGGCTATAATTCACCCCTCCACTTT.

V usage is TRBV5-6 and J usage is TRBJ2-5; 12 bases align to TRBD2. Germline-derived CDR1 and CDR2 are SGHDT and YYEEEE. The V gene end was trimmed by 7 bases and the J gene end by 3 bases; junction bases not matched to a gene: 10. This CDR3 spans 16 amino acids. The CDR3 reads CASVPSGGAKKETQYF. The CDR3, as DNA: TGTGCCAGCGTCCCTAGCGGGGGGGCTAAGAAAGAGACCCAGTACTTC.

The chain uses TRBV15 and TRBJ1-5; D is undetermined. In germline, CDR1 is LNHNV, CDR2 YYDKDF (reference sequence). Trimming shortened V by 4 bases and J by 2 bases, and 9 bases separated the two germline ends. The CDR3 spans 14 residues. Here the CDR3 reads CATSMREGNQPQHF. CDR3 nucleotides: TGTGCCACCAGCATGCGGGAAGGCAATCAGCCCCAGCATTTT.

The rearrangement joins TRBV4-2 to TRBJ1-2; D is undetermined. V shed 0 bases and J shed 6 bases, with 14 bases lying between them. Germline V gene data show CDR1 as LGHNA and CDR2 as YNFKEQ. The CDR3 has 15 amino acids. This chain's CDR3 is CASSQEPGSPNGYTF. The CDR3 DNA sequence: TGTGCCAGCAGCCAAGAACCGGGAAGCCCAAATGGCTACACCTTC.

This chain uses TRBV7-2 with TRBJ1-6; D is undetermined. Trimming took 3 bases from V and 6 from J, leaving 12 bases between them. In germline, CDR1 is SGHTA, CDR2 FQGNSA. CDR3 length equals 15 residues. The chain's CDR3 is CASSLKDYTNSPLHF. DNA for the CDR3: TGTGCCAGCAGCTTGAAGGACTATACTAATTCACCCCTCCACTTT.

The chain joins TRBV6-1 to TRBJ2-5, with 13 bases matching TRBD2. The V gene end was trimmed by 6 bases and the J gene end by 3 bases; junction bases not matched to a gene: 4. CDR3 length: 15 residues. Germline lookup yields CDR1 MNHNS and CDR2 SASEGT. CDR3 nucleotides: TGTGCCAGCAGCTCCGGGACTAGCGGGGAAGAGACCCAGTACTTC. Translation gives CASSSGTSGEETQYF.

The chain is built from TRBV28 and TRBJ2-5; tentatively, D is TRBD1 (6 bases). The V and J ends lost 3 bases and 2 bases respectively, with 10 bases between them. The CDR3 is 14 residues long. Per the germline V gene, CDR1 is MDHEN and CDR2 is SYDVKM. The CDR3 loop is CASSFDRRQETQYF. Here the CDR3 DNA reads TGTGCCAGCAGTTTCGACAGGCGTCAAGAGACCCAGTACTTC.

This rearrangement joins TRBV2 to TRBJ1-2; possible D gene TRBD1, 5 bases. The ends were cut back, 7 bases at V and 6 bases at J, with 24 bases in the middle. Germline-derived CDR1 and CDR2 are SNHLY and FYNNEI. This CDR3 is 16 amino acids long. The CDR3 sequence is CASTELTEGGVNGYTF. In DNA form, the CDR3 reads TGTGCCAGCACGGAACTAACGGAGGGAGGGGTGAATGGCTACACCTTC.

This clone was detected once. The chain combines TRBV5-1 with TRBJ1-4; D unresolved. Trimming left V 0 bases short and J 0 bases short, with 12 bases between. The germline V gene encodes CDR1 SGHRS and CDR2 YFSETQ. The CDR3 contains 17 residues. CDR3 nucleotides: TGCGCCAGCAGCTTGGATGTCAGATCTGCAACTAATGAAAAACTGTTTTTT. It codes for CASSLDVRSATNEKLFF.

The chain uses TRBV7-2 and TRBJ2-1; 7 bases match TRBD2. CDR1 is SGHTA, CDR2 FQGNSA, per germline. The CDR3 contains 14 residues. Losses at the gene ends were 0 bases for V and 5 bases for J; bases not matched to a gene: 1. CDR3 protein: CASSLAGGDNEQFF. Written as DNA, the CDR3 is TGTGCCAGCAGCTTAGCGGGGGGGGACAATGAGCAGTTCTTC. The variable domain in full, with the rest retrieved from reference TRBV7-2 and TRBJ2-1, is GAGVSQSPSNKVTEKGKDVELRCDPISGHTALYWYRQSLGQGLEFLIYFQGNSAPDKSGLPSDRFSAERTGGSVSTLTIQRTQQEDSAVYLCASSLAGGDNEQFFGPGTRLTVL.